The clone carrying this T cell receptor beta chain was detected once. The data derive from a study of blood T cell repertoires in COVID-19. After removal of 2 bases from V and 7 bases from J, the junction contained 14 bases not matched to a gene. The length of the CDR3 is 19 residues. Authors' data handling: Counts of nucleated cells, estimated from reference gene primer amplification, were obtained. The data were produced by immunoSEQ multiplex PCR, yet TCRdb's version contains in-frame clones alone and is incomplete. Clonal size and the V and J genes are those of that table, whereas D and trimming came from the DNA. The sample has about 200,000 clones, around 86% seen once.

The V call is TRBV23-1, the J call TRBJ1-6; the match to TRBD1 covers 10 bases. TRBV23-1 is classed as an ORF, of uncertain function. This sequence was found in a woman between 45 and 65 years old with COVID-19, enrolled during active disease. Sequenced sample: peripheral blood. CDR3 protein: CASSQPKNLPGQGNSPLHF. The CDR3 DNA reads as TGCGCCAGCAGTCAACCAAAAAACCTCCCGGGACAGGGGAATTCACCCCTCCACTTT.